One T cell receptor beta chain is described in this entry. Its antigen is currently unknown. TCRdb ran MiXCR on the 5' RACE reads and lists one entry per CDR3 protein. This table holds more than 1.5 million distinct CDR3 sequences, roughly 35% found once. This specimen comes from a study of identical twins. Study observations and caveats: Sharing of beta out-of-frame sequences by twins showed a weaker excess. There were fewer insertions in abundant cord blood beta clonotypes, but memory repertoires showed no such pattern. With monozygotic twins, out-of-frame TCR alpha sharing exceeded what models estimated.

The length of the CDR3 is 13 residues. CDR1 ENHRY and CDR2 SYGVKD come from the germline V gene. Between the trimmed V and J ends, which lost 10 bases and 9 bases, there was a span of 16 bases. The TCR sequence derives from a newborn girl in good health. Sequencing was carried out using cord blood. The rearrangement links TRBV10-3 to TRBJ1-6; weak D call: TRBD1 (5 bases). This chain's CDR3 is CASGRQGSSPLHF. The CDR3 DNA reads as TGTGCCAGCGGACGGCAGGGTAGTTCACCCCTCCACTTT.